The clone carrying this T cell receptor beta chain was seen only a few times. The antigen is unknown. The data were taken from a study of early T cells in non-severe SARS-CoV-2 infection. Study as a whole: Bulk RNA taken from unsorted whole blood was sequenced, leaving chains unpaired. Findings and caveats of the study: Using VDJdb, the matching emphasized anti-spike CD8 responses while missing private and CD4 specificities.

CDR3 size: 14 residues. V was pared by 1 base and J by 4 bases, with 3 bases of the junction left unmatched. Germline V lookup: CDR1 SGHDT, CDR2 YYEEEE. Attached unique molecular identifiers marked individual cDNA molecules. TCRdb recomputed calls from the 5' RACE reads with MiXCR, one row per CDR3 protein. Of some 58,000 distinct CDR3 sequences listed, roughly 13% are singletons. The receptor was derived from an adult who was a healthcare worker with PCR-confirmed SARS-CoV-2 infection or an uninfected control (not recorded which). The rearrangement joins TRBV5-6 to TRBJ2-5; 8 bases align to TRBD2. The specimen sequenced was whole blood. CDR3 in amino acids: CASSLRTSRETQYF. CDR3 DNA: TGTGCCAGCAGCTTGCGGACTAGCAGAGAGACCCAGTACTTC.